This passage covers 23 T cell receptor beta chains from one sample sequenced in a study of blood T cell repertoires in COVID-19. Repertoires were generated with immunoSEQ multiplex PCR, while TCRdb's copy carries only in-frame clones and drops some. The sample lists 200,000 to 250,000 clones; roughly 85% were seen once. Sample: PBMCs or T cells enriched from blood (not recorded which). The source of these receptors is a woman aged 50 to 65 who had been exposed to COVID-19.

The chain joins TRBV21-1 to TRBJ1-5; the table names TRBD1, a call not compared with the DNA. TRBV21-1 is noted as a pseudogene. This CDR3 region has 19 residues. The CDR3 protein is CASSNDRTGTGKGNQPQHF. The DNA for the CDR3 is TGTGCCAGCAGCAACGATCGAACCGGGACAGGGAAAGGTAATCAGCCCCAGCATTTT.

The CDR3 bases are TGTGCCAGCAGAACCCCTACCTCCTACAATGAGCAGTTCTTC. This sequence encodes CASRTPTSYNEQFF. The chain couples TRBV7-9 to TRBJ2-1; unclear D gene. CDR3 size: 14 residues. Trimming took off 6 bases at V and 0 bases at J, with 9 bases between the two ends. Germline values: CDR1 SEHNR, CDR2 FQNEAQ (reference sequence).

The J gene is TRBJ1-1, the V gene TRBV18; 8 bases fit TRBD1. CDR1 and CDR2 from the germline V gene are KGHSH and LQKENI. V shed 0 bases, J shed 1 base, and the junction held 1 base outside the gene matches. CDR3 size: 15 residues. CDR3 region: CASSPPGTGNTEAFF. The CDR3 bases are TGTGCCAGCTCACCACCCGGGACAGGGAACACTGAAGCTTTCTTT.

In DNA form, the CDR3 reads TGTGCCAGCAGCCAAACGGGACAGTACACTGAAGCTTTCTTT. Protein: CASSQTGQYTEAFF. This chain connects TRBV9 to TRBJ1-1, with TRBD1 matching over 7 bases. Trimming removed 4 bases from V and 3 bases from J; junction bases left unmatched: 6. Germline assignment: CDR1 SGDLS and CDR2 YYNGEE. The CDR3 has 14 amino acids.

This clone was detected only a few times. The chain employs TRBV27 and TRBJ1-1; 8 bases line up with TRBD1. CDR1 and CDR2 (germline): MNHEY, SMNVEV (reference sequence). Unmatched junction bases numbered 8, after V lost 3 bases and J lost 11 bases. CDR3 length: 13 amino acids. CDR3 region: CASSFYGQGRAFF. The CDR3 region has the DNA TGTGCCAGCAGTTTCTACGGACAGGGAAGGGCTTTCTTT.

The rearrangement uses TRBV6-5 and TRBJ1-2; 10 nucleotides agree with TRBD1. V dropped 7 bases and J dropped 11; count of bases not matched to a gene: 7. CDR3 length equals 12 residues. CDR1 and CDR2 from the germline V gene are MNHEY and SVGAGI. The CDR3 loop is CASKPGTGVYTF. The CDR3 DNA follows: TGTGCCAGCAAACCCGGGACAGGGGTTTACACCTTC.

CDR3 bases: TGTGCCAGTAGTATAACCGGGGACAGGGCCTACAATGAGCAGTTCTTC. Translated, it gives CASSITGDRAYNEQFF. V gene TRBV19 combines with J gene TRBJ2-1, with 9 positions matching TRBD1. The CDR3 loop spans 16 amino acids. Germline CDR1 is LNHDA and CDR2 is SQIVND (reference sequence). V lost 2 bases, J lost 2 bases, and 4 bases stayed unmatched.

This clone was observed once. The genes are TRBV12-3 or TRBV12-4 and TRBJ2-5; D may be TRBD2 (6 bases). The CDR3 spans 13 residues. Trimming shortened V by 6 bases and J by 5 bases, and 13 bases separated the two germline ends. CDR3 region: CASRPNGGETQYF. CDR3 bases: TGTGCCAGCAGACCGAATGGGGGGGAGACCCAGTACTTC.

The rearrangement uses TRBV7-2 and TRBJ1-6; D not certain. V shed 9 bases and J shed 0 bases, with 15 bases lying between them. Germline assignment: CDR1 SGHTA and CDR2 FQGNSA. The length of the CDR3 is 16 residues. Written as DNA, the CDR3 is TGTGCCAGTGCCCCCCGAGGGAGCTCCTATAATTCACCCCTCCACTTT. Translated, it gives CASAPRGSSYNSPLHF.

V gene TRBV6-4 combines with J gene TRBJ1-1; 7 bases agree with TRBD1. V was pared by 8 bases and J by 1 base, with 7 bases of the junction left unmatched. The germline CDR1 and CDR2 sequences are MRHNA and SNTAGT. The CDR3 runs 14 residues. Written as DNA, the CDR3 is TGTGCCAGCCCCACGGAGGGGGCGAACACTGAAGCTTTCTTT. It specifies CASPTEGANTEAFF.

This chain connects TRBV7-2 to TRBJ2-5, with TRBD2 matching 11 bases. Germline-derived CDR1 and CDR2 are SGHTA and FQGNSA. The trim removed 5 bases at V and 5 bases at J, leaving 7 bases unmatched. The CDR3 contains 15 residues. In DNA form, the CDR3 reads TGTGCCAGCAGCGATAGCGGGGGGGCTTACGAGACCCAGTACTTC. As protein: CASSDSGGAYETQYF.

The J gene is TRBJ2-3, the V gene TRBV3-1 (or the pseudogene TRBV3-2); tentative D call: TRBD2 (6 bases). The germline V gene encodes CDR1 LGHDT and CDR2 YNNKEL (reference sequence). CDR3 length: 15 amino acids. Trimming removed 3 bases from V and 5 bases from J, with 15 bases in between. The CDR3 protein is CASSQRGDKLDTQYF. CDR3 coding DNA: TGTGCCAGCAGCCAGCGGGGAGACAAATTAGATACGCAGTATTTT.

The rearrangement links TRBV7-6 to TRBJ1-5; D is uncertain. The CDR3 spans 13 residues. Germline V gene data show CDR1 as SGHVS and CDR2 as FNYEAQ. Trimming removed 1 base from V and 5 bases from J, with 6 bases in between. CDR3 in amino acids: CASSLVVDQPQHF. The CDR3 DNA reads TGTGCCAGCAGCTTAGTTGTAGATCAGCCCCAGCATTTT.

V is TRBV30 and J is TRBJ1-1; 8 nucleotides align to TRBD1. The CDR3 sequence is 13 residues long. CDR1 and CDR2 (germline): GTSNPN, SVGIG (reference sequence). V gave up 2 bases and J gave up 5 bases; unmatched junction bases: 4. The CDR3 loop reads CAWSKNRGTEAFF. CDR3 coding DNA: TGTGCCTGGAGTAAGAACAGGGGGACTGAAGCTTTCTTT.

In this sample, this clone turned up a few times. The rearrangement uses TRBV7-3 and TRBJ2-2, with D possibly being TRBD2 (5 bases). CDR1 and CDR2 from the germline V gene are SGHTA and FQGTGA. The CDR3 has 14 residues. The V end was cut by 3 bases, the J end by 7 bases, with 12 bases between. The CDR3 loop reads CASSFSSGIGELFF. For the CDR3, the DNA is TGTGCCAGCAGCTTCTCGTCGGGGATCGGGGAGCTGTTTTTT.

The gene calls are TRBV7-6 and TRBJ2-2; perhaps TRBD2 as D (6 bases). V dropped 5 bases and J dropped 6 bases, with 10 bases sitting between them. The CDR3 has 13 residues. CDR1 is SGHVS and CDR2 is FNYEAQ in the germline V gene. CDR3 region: CASSPRRAGELFF. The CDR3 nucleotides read TGTGCCAGCAGCCCCCGGAGGGCCGGGGAGCTGTTTTTT.

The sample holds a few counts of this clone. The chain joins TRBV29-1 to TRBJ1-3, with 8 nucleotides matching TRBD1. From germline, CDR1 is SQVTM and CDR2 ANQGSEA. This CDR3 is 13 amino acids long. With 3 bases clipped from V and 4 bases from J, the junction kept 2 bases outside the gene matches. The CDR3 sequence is CSVETGDGNTIYF. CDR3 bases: TGCAGCGTTGAGACAGGGGACGGAAACACCATATATTTT. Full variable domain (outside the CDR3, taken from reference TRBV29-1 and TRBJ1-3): SAVISQKPSRDICQRGTSLTIQCQVDSQVTMMFWYRQQPGQSLTLIATANQGSEATYESGFVIDKFPISRPNLTFSTLTVSNMSPEDSSIYLCSVETGDGNTIYFGEGSWLTVV.

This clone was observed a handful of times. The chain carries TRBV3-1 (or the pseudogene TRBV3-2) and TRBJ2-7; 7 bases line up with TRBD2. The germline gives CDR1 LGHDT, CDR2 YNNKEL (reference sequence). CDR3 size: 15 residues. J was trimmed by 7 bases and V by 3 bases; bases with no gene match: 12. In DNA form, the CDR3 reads TGTGCCAGCAGCCACACGCGGACCGCCGGGAGGGAGCAGTACTTC. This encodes CASSHTRTAGREQYF.

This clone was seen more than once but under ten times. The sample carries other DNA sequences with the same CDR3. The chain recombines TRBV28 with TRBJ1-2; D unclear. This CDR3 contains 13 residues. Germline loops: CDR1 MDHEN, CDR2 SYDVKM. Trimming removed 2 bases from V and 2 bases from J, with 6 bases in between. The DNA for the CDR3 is TGTGCCAGCAGTTTAAGAGGAAACTATGGCTACACCTTC. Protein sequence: CASSLRGNYGYTF.

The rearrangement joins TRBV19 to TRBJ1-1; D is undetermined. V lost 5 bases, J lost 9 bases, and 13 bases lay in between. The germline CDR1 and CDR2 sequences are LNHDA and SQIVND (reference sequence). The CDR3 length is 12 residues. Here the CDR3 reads CASSPGTSKAFF. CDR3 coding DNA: TGTGCCAGTAGTCCGGGAACCTCAAAAGCTTTCTTT.

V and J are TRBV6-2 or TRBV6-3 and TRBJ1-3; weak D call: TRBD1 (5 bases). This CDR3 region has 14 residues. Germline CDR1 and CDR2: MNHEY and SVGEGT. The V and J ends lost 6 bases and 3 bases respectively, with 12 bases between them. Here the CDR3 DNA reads TGTGCCAGCAGCCTGACAGAGTATGGAAACACCATATATTTT. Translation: CASSLTEYGNTIYF.

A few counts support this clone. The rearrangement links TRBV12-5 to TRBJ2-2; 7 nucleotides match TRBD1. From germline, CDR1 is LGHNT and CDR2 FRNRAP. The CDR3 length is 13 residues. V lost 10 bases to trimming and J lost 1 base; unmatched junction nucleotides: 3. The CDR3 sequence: CATGQMNTGELFF. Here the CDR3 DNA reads TGTGCTACGGGACAGATGAACACCGGGGAGCTGTTTTTT.

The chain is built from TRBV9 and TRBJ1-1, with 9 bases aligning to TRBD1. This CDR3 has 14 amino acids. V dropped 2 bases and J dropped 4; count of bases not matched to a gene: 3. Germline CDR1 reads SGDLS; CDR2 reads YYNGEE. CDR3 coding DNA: TGTGCCAGCAGCGTGGCGGGACAGGGCACTGAAGCTTTCTTT. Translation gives CASSVAGQGTEAFF.